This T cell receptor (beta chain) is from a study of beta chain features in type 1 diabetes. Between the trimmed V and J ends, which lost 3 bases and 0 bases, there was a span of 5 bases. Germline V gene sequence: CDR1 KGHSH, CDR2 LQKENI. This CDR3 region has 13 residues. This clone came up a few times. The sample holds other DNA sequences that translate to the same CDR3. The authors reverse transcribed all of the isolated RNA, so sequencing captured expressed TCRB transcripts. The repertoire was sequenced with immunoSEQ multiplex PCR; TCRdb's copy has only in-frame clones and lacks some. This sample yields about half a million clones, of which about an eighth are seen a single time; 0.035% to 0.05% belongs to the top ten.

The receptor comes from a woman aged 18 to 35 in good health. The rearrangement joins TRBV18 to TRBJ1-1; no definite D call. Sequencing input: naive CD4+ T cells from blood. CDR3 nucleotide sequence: TGTGCCAGCTCACCGGAGGTGAACACTGAAGCTTTCTTT. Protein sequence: CASSPEVNTEAFF.